The 20 T cell receptor beta chains below come from one sample, sequenced in a study of CD8 T cells in Susac syndrome. With random hexamers, roughly 0.45 to 1 ug RNA was reverse transcribed. Each CDR3 protein is one row after TCRdb ran MiXCR on the immunoSEQ multiplex PCR reads. The data show under 150,000 distinct CDR3 sequences, over 80% seen once. Sequencing was performed on CD8+ T cells from PBMCs. Receptors originate from a human donor with multiple sclerosis.

The rearrangement links TRBV19 to TRBJ2-1, with 9 bases aligning to TRBD2. V trimming: 9 bases; J trimming: 2 bases; junction bases outside the gene matches: 11. Germline V lookup: CDR1 LNHDA, CDR2 SQIVND (reference sequence). The CDR3 has 16 residues. CDR3 residues: CASSISGRMTYNEQFF. As DNA, the CDR3 is TGTGCCAGCTCCATTAGCGGGAGAATGACCTACAATGAGCAGTTCTTC.

The chain combines TRBV10-3 with TRBJ1-5, with a weak D call TRBD1 (5 bases). The V end lost 3 bases, the J end lost 4 bases, and 10 bases lay between the germline ends. Germline values: CDR1 ENHRY, CDR2 SYGVKD. The CDR3 covers 14 residues. This CDR3 reads CAISDGGSNQPQHF. In DNA form, the CDR3 reads TGTGCCATCAGTGACGGGGGTTCTAATCAGCCCCAGCATTTT.

V and J are TRBV9 and TRBJ1-1, with D hard to call. CDR3 length: 15 amino acids. CDR1 and CDR2 (germline): SGDLS, YYNGEE. The germline V and J ends were trimmed by 3 bases and 0 bases, with 12 bases remaining between them. The CDR3 DNA follows: TGTGCCAGCAGCGAATCAATTTTCATGAACACTGAAGCTTTCTTT. Protein product: CASSESIFMNTEAFF.

The J gene is TRBJ2-7, the V gene TRBV5-4; 10 positions agree with TRBD1. Germline CDR1 reads SGHNT; CDR2 reads YYREEE (reference sequence). J lost 6 bases, V lost 2 bases, and 8 bases had no gene match. The CDR3 has 15 residues. In DNA form, the CDR3 reads TGTGCCAGCAGCTTCTCGACAGGGGGCGAGGGCGAGCAGTACTTC. This sequence encodes CASSFSTGGEGEQYF.

This clonotype was counted ten times or more. V usage is TRBV27 and J usage is TRBJ2-7; D remains ambiguous. CDR3 length: 14 amino acids. Germline V gives CDR1 MNHEY, CDR2 SMNVEV (reference sequence). Trimming took 2 bases from V and 2 from J, leaving 10 bases between them. CDR3 amino acids: CASSLKDAAYEQYF. CDR3 sequence (DNA): TGTGCCAGCAGTTTAAAGGACGCAGCCTACGAGCAGTACTTC.

The CDR3 DNA reads as TGCAGTGCTGACCGGACAGGGGCCCTTGTAGACGTTTACTATGGCTACACCTTC. It is translated as CSADRTGALVDVYYGYTF. V is TRBV20-1 and J is TRBJ1-2; 9 nucleotides line up with TRBD1. The CDR3 spans 18 residues. Germline-derived CDR1 and CDR2 are DFQATT and SNEGSKA (reference sequence). The J segment lost 3 bases and the V segment lost 5 bases, leaving 19 bases of the junction unmatched.

The chain joins TRBV28 to TRBJ2-3; 12 bases line up with TRBD2. CDR3 length: 16 amino acids. Trimming at V came to 5 bases and at J to 5 bases, leaving 8 bases not matched to a gene. Germline CDR1 and CDR2: MDHEN and SYDVKM. This chain's CDR3 is CASSPLLAGGIDTQYF. The CDR3 bases are TGTGCCAGCAGTCCTCTCCTAGCGGGAGGGATAGATACGCAGTATTTT.

This chain uses TRBV2 with TRBJ2-3; 8 bases are a match to TRBD2. Germline V CDR1 and CDR2: SNHLY, FYNNEI. The CDR3 is 17 residues long. V lost 0 bases and J lost 4; bases outside the gene matches: 9. In nucleotides, the CDR3 is TGTGCCAGCAGTGAAGCGCTTCTGAAAGCGGGAGCAGATACGCAGTATTTT. Translating gives CASSEALLKAGADTQYF.

This clonotype came up once. The rearrangement uses TRBV5-1 and TRBJ2-7; 14 bases fit TRBD2. The CDR3 is 16 residues long. J was trimmed by 5 bases and V by 3 bases; bases with no gene match: 7. CDR1 is SGHRS, CDR2 YFSETQ, per germline. The CDR3 DNA is TGCGCCAGCAGCTGGGGACTAGCGGGGGCACTCGACGAGCAGTACTTC. Amino acids: CASSWGLAGALDEQYF.

V and J are TRBV27 and TRBJ1-1; D unclear. The CDR3 has 14 residues. Germline CDR1 MNHEY, CDR2 SMNVEV (reference sequence). V was clipped by 1 base and J by 5 bases, with 11 bases between them. DNA for the CDR3: TGTGCCAGCAGTTTATTAGGTGGTGGTACTGAAGCTTTCTTT. This encodes CASSLLGGGTEAFF.

The J gene is TRBJ2-7, the V gene TRBV28; D ambiguous. The CDR3 is 14 residues long. V was pared by 6 bases and J by 0 bases, with 12 bases between. Looked up from germline, CDR1 is MDHEN and CDR2 is SYDVKM. As DNA, the CDR3 is TGTGCCAGCAGAGCCCGGACGGACTCCTACGAGCAGTACTTC. This gives the protein CASRARTDSYEQYF.

This chain joins TRBV6-5 and TRBJ2-1; no firm D call. The CDR3 runs to 16 residues. The ends were cut back, 0 bases at V and 3 bases at J, with 12 bases in the middle. Germline V gene lookup returns CDR1 MNHEY and CDR2 SVGAGI. The chain's CDR3 is CASSYSNDAGYNEQFF. For the CDR3, the DNA is TGTGCCAGCAGTTACTCAAATGACGCAGGCTACAATGAGCAGTTCTTC.

J is TRBJ2-2 and V is TRBV5-5; the match to TRBD1 covers 9 bases. CDR1 and CDR2 from the germline V gene are SGHKS and YYEKEE (reference sequence). Unmatched junction bases numbered 8, after V lost 2 bases and J lost 3 bases. This CDR3 region has 17 residues. The chain's CDR3 is CASSFKPGQGYTGELFF. The CDR3 nucleotides read TGTGCCAGCAGCTTTAAGCCGGGACAGGGATACACCGGGGAGCTGTTTTTT.

The gene calls are TRBV19 and TRBJ1-5, with a tentative D call TRBD1 (5 bases). Germline-derived CDR1 and CDR2 are LNHDA and SQIVND (reference sequence). Trimming removed 6 bases from V and 6 bases from J, with 9 bases in between. The CDR3 is made up of 12 amino acids. CDR3 loop: CASRMGGQPQHF. DNA for the CDR3: TGTGCCAGTAGAATGGGGGGTCAGCCCCAGCATTTT.

This clonotype has a handful of counts. The chain employs TRBV7-9 and TRBJ2-4; possible D gene TRBD1, 6 bases. V lost 4 bases, J lost 15 bases, and 16 bases lay in between. This CDR3 region has 12 residues. Germline values: CDR1 SEHNR, CDR2 FQNEAQ (reference sequence). CDR3 nucleotide sequence: TGTGCCAGCAGCTACTCAGGACAGCGCCGGTACTTC. Encoded protein: CASSYSGQRRYF. Using reference TRBV7-9 and TRBJ2-4 for the parts outside the CDR3, the full variable domain is DTGVSQNPRHKITKRGQNVTFRCDPISEHNRLYWYRQTLGQGPEFLTYFQNEAQLEKSRLLSDRFSAERPKGSFSTLEIQRTEQGDSAMYLCASSYSGQRRYFGAGTRLSVL.

The V gene is TRBV6-1, the J gene TRBJ2-7; 9 positions match TRBD2. This CDR3 has 15 amino acids. V was pared by 6 bases and J by 7 bases, with 13 bases of the junction left unmatched. Germline V CDR1 and CDR2: MNHNS, SASEGT. DNA of the CDR3: TGTGCCAGCAGCCCCAGGGCTAGCGGGACGGGAGAGCAGTACGTC. Protein sequence: CASSPRASGTGEQYV.

V usage is TRBV27 and J usage is TRBJ2-3; 15 nucleotides line up with TRBD2. The CDR3 covers 17 residues. Germline CDR1 reads MNHEY; CDR2 reads SMNVEV (reference sequence). The J segment lost 5 bases and the V segment lost 2 bases, leaving 5 bases of the junction unmatched. The CDR3 sequence: CASSLGGLAGGGDTQYF. In nucleotides, the CDR3 is TGTGCCAGCAGTTTAGGGGGACTAGCGGGAGGCGGAGATACGCAGTATTTT.

This clonotype was seen just once. The chain combines TRBV25-1 with TRBJ2-1, with D perhaps matching TRBD2 (6 bases). This CDR3 region has 13 residues. V dropped 10 bases and J dropped 6 bases, with 16 bases sitting between them. The germline gives CDR1 MGHDK, CDR2 SYGVNS. CDR3 sequence reads: CATSGTQGNEQFF. In DNA form, the CDR3 reads TGTGCCACCTCCGGGACTCAGGGCAATGAGCAGTTCTTC.

This chain links TRBV24-1 with TRBJ1-5; D is uncertain. The CDR3 covers 13 residues. From germline, CDR1 is KGHDR and CDR2 SFDVKD. V was clipped by 3 bases and J by 4 bases, with 6 bases between them. The CDR3 DNA follows: TGTGCCACCAGTGATGGACTGAATCAGCCCCAGCATTTT. It specifies CATSDGLNQPQHF.

The chain combines TRBV29-1 with TRBJ1-1, with 7 bases identical to TRBD1. CDR1 is SQVTM, CDR2 ANQGSEA, per germline. The V gene end was trimmed by 6 bases and the J gene end by 3 bases; junction bases not matched to a gene: 10. This CDR3 region has 14 residues. CDR3 loop: CSVIPTGVDTEAFF. For the CDR3, the DNA is TGCAGCGTGATCCCCACAGGGGTGGACACTGAAGCTTTCTTT.